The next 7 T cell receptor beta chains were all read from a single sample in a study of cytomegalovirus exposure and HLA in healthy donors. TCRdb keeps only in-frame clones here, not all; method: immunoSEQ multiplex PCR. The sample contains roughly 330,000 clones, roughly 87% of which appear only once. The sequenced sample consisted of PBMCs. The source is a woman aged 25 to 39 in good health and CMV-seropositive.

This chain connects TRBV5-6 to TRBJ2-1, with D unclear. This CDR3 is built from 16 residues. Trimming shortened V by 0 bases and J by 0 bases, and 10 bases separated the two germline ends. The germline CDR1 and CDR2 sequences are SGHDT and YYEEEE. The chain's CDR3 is CASSLGLSRSYNEQFF. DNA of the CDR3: TGTGCCAGCAGCTTGGGGCTTAGTCGCTCCTACAATGAGCAGTTCTTC.

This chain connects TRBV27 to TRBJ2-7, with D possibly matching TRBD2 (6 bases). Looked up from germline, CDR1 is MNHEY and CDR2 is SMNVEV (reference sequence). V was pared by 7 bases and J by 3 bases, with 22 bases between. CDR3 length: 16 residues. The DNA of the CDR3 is TGTGCCAGCATTCCTCAGGGCCGGGGGAAAAGCTACGAGCAGTACTTC. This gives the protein CASIPQGRGKSYEQYF.

The CDR3 DNA reads TGTGCCAGCAGCGCGCGACAGGGTAGTTCTGGAAACACCATATATTTT. Translating gives CASSARQGSSGNTIYF. This chain joins TRBV9 and TRBJ1-3; 7 bases map to TRBD1. V shed 3 bases, J shed 1 base, and the junction held 7 bases outside the gene matches. The CDR3 runs to 16 residues. Germline values: CDR1 SGDLS, CDR2 YYNGEE.

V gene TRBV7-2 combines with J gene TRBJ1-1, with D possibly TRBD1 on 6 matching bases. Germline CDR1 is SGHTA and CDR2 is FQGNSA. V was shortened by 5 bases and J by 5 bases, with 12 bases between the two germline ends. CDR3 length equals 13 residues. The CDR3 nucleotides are TGTGCCAGCAGCCTACTACAGGGTACTGAAGCTTTCTTT. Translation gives CASSLLQGTEAFF.

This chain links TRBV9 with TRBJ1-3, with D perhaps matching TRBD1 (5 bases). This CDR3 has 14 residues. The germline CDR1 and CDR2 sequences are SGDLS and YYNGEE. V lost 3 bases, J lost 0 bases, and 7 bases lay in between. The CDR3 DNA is TGTGCCAGCAGCGCACAGGACTCTGGAAACACCATATATTTT. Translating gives CASSAQDSGNTIYF. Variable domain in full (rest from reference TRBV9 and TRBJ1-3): DSGVTQTPKHLITATGQRVTLRCSPRSGDLSVYWYQQSLDQGLQFLIQYYNGEERAKGNILERFSAQQFPDLHSELNLSSLELGDSALYFCASSAQDSGNTIYFGEGSWLTVV.

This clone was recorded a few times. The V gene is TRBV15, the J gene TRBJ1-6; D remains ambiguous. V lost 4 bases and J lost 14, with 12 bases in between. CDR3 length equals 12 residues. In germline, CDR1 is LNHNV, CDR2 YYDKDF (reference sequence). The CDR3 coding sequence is TGTGCCACCAGCAAGGAGTCGGGAGCCCTCCACTTT. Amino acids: CATSKESGALHF.

The chain's CDR3 is CASSPHSQETQYF. DNA of the CDR3: TGTGCCAGCAGCCCACATAGTCAAGAGACCCAGTACTTC. The chain combines TRBV6-5 with TRBJ2-5; the D is unclear. The length of the CDR3 is 13 residues. The V end lost 6 bases, the J end lost 2 bases, and 10 bases lay between the germline ends. Germline V lookup: CDR1 MNHEY, CDR2 SVGAGI.